This entry features one T cell receptor beta chain sequence. This specimen comes from a study of control samples from healthy donors and cancer patients. This CDR3 is built from 14 residues. Germline assignment: CDR1 MNHNY and CDR2 SVGAGI (reference sequence). V lost 6 bases and J 0 bases, leaving 8 bases between the germline ends. Sequencing used immunoSEQ multiplex PCR; TCRdb keeps in-frame clones, though not all of them. The sample holds 110,000 or so clones, around nine tenths seen once. The receptor comes from a man aged 25 to 45 in good health. This chain uses TRBV6-6 with TRBJ2-2; D gene uncertain. The sequenced material came from blood. CDR3 protein: CASSSPANTGELFF. DNA for the CDR3: TGTGCCAGCAGCTCGCCTGCGAACACCGGGGAGCTGTTTTTT.